Below are 19 T cell receptor beta chains sequenced from a single sample in a study of CD8+ T cells in alopecia areata. Noted treatment: oral pan-JAK inhibitor, 5-10 mg twice daily. Isolated RNA was reverse transcribed into cDNA used as the sequencing template. Generated by immunoSEQ multiplex PCR, the TCRdb table keeps only in-frame clones and is missing some. The repertoire holds about 190,000 clones, with 45% to 75% as singletons. Source: CD4+ T cells sorted from blood, taken at week 4, from a patient treated with tofacitinib. All receptors derive from a human donor with alopecia areata.

The chain joins TRBV5-1 to TRBJ2-7; D is perhaps TRBD1 or TRBD2 (5 bases each). The germline gives CDR1 SGHRS, CDR2 YFSETQ. This CDR3 has 14 residues. V was trimmed by 1 base and J by 3 bases, leaving 11 bases between them. The CDR3 loop is CASSLSGTDYEQYF. In DNA, the CDR3 is TGCGCCAGCAGCTTGAGTGGGACGGACTACGAGCAGTACTTC. Full variable domain (outside the CDR3, taken from reference TRBV5-1 and TRBJ2-7): KAGVTQTPRYLIKTRGQQVTLSCSPISGHRSVSWYQQTPGQGLQFLFEYFSETQRNKGNFPGRFSGRQFSNSRSEMNVSTLELGDSALYLCASSLSGTDYEQYFGPGTRLTVT.

V usage is TRBV5-6 and J usage is TRBJ2-7; TRBD2 agrees at 15 bases. CDR1 is SGHDT and CDR2 is YYEEEE in the germline V gene. This CDR3 has 16 residues. V was pared by 2 bases and J by 7 bases, with 7 bases of the junction left unmatched. CDR3 loop: CASSFRTSGRAGEQYF. In DNA form, the CDR3 reads TGTGCCAGCAGCTTCCGGACTAGCGGGAGGGCTGGGGAGCAGTACTTC.

This clone was detected a few times. The chain combines TRBV15 with TRBJ1-5, with 8 bases matching TRBD1. This CDR3 spans 16 amino acids. CDR1 LNHNV and CDR2 YYDKDF come from the germline V gene (reference sequence). The V gene end was trimmed by 2 bases and the J gene end by 0 bases; junction bases not matched to a gene: 3. The CDR3 nucleotides are TGTGCCACCAGCAGAAGACAGGGGTATAGCAATCAGCCCCAGCATTTT. It encodes CATSRRQGYSNQPQHF.

The chain recombines TRBV5-1 with TRBJ1-2, with TRBD1 matching 7 bases. V trimming: 0 bases; J trimming: 4 bases; junction bases outside the gene matches: 0. Germline values: CDR1 SGHRS, CDR2 YFSETQ. The CDR3 runs to 13 residues. The CDR3, as DNA: TGCGCCAGCAGCTTGGACAGGGGCTATGGCTACACCTTC. Translated, it gives CASSLDRGYGYTF.

The V and J genes are TRBV29-1 and TRBJ2-7, with D perhaps matching TRBD1 or TRBD2 (6 bases each). There are 16 residues in the CDR3. Germline CDR1 SQVTM, CDR2 ANQGSEA. Trimming stripped 4 bases from V and 4 bases from J, with 23 bases between. DNA for the CDR3: TGCAGCGTTGCGTCGGGACATGGGGGGAGTGGATACGAGCAGTACTTC. Its translation: CSVASGHGGSGYEQYF.

The rearrangement joins TRBV29-1 to TRBJ2-4, with D maybe TRBD1 (6 bases). V lost 5 bases, J lost 8 bases, and 13 bases lay in between. The length of the CDR3 is 12 residues. Per germline, CDR1 SQVTM and CDR2 ANQGSEA. CDR3 coding DNA: TGCAGCGTTACACTCAGGGGAGACATTCAGTACTTC. This gives the protein CSVTLRGDIQYF. Supplemented by reference TRBV29-1 and TRBJ2-4, the full variable domain reads SAVISQKPSRDICQRGTSLTIQCQVDSQVTMMFWYRQQPGQSLTLIATANQGSEATYESGFVIDKFPISRPNLTFSTLTVSNMSPEDSSIYLCSVTLRGDIQYFGAGTRLSVL.

The chain employs TRBV29-1 and TRBJ1-1; D may be TRBD1 (6 bases). V was trimmed by 3 bases and J by 4 bases, leaving 18 bases between them. The CDR3 is 15 residues long. Per the germline V gene, CDR1 is SQVTM and CDR2 is ANQGSEA. The CDR3 region has the DNA TGCAGCGTTGATGGGGGAGGGGGTCTGACCACTGAAGCTTTCTTT. Protein: CSVDGGGGLTTEAFF.

This clone was counted between two and nine times. The chain has TRBV5-1 and TRBJ2-5; 7 bases are shared with TRBD1. Trimming at V came to 4 bases and at J to 9 bases, leaving 9 bases not matched to a gene. Germline V gene sequence: CDR1 SGHRS, CDR2 YFSETQ. The CDR3 totals 13 residues. The CDR3 loop is CASSPGQALAQYF. CDR3 in DNA: TGCGCCAGCAGCCCCGGACAGGCCCTGGCCCAGTACTTC.

As to this clone: The sample holds other DNA sequences that translate to the same CDR3. The chain has TRBV6-5 and TRBJ1-2; no definite D call. The V gene lost 4 bases and the J gene lost 4 bases, with 4 bases spanning the gap. The CDR3 runs 11 residues. CDR1 and CDR2 from the germline V gene are MNHEY and SVGAGI. The CDR3 nucleotides are TGTGCCAGCAGTTCGGGCTATGGCTACACCTTC. This gives the protein CASSSGYGYTF.

The CDR3 sequence: CASSRESSYEQYF. CDR3 nucleotide sequence: TGCGCCAGCAGTCGGGAGAGCTCCTACGAGCAGTACTTC. The rearrangement joins TRBV5-1 to TRBJ2-7; a possible D gene is TRBD2 (6 bases). Germline V gene sequence: CDR1 SGHRS, CDR2 YFSETQ. V lost 5 bases to trimming and J lost 0 bases, with 9 bases between them. CDR3 length: 13 residues.

The chain couples TRBV30 to TRBJ1-4; 10 nucleotides align to TRBD1. With V trimmed by 4 bases and J by 8 bases, 4 bases remained unmatched. CDR1 is GTSNPN, CDR2 SVGIG, per germline (reference sequence). This CDR3 is 13 amino acids long. The chain's CDR3 is CAWNRDRGEKLFF. The CDR3 region has the DNA TGTGCCTGGAACCGGGACAGGGGCGAAAAACTGTTTTTT.

This chain links TRBV9 with TRBJ2-7; D perhaps matches TRBD1 (5 bases). Germline assignment: CDR1 SGDLS and CDR2 YYNGEE. The CDR3 has 15 residues. Trimming removed 0 bases from V and 6 bases from J, with 16 bases in between. CDR3 region: CASSVVGGASGEQYF. As DNA, the CDR3 is TGTGCCAGCAGCGTAGTGGGTGGGGCCTCGGGCGAGCAGTACTTC.

The V gene is TRBV19, the J gene TRBJ1-5; D is unclear. V lost 6 bases and J 0 bases, leaving 12 bases between the germline ends. The length of the CDR3 is 15 residues. Per the germline V gene, CDR1 is LNHDA and CDR2 is SQIVND (reference sequence). CDR3 DNA: TGTGCCAGTAGGGCGGATTTTTATAGCAATCAGCCCCAGCATTTT. Translated: CASRADFYSNQPQHF.

CDR3 loop: CASTSGTGKETQYF. The CDR3 coding sequence is TGCGCCAGCACCTCTGGGACAGGGAAAGAGACCCAGTACTTC. The chain employs TRBV5-1 and TRBJ2-5; the match to TRBD1 covers 9 bases. CDR3 size: 14 residues. V gave up 6 bases and J gave up 3 bases; unmatched junction bases: 6. Germline CDR1 and CDR2: SGHRS and YFSETQ.

The J gene is TRBJ1-2, the V gene TRBV30; D remains ambiguous. Trimming took 5 bases from V and 8 from J, leaving 12 bases between them. Germline CDR1 is GTSNPN and CDR2 is SVGIG (reference sequence). The CDR3 totals 11 residues. CDR3 coding DNA: TGTGCCTGGCGGTGGGATGGCGGCTACACCTTC. Translated, it gives CAWRWDGGYTF. Full variable domain (rest looked up from reference TRBV30 and TRBJ1-2): SQTIHQWPATLVQPVGSPLSLECTVEGTSNPNLYWYRQAAGRGLQLLFYSVGIGQISSEVPQNLSASRPQDRQFILSSKKLLLSDSGFYLCAWRWDGGYTFGSGTRLTVV.

This sequence joins TRBV18 and TRBJ2-1; TRBD2 agrees at 11 bases. Looked up from germline, CDR1 is KGHSH and CDR2 is LQKENI. The trim removed 2 bases at V and 10 bases at J, leaving 13 bases unmatched. This CDR3 comprises 17 residues. As DNA, the CDR3 is TGTGCCAGCTCACCAAGGGGACTAGCGGTCCAGCGGGTGGAGCAGTTCTTC. This encodes CASSPRGLAVQRVEQFF.

The genes are TRBV29-1 and TRBJ2-5; 11 bases are a match to TRBD1. CDR1 is SQVTM, CDR2 ANQGSEA, per germline. Trimming removed 6 bases from V and 5 bases from J; junction bases left unmatched: 5. CDR3 length: 13 residues. CDR3 region: CSVRTGGRETQYF. The CDR3 bases are TGCAGCGTCCGGACAGGGGGCCGGGAGACCCAGTACTTC.

This clone occurred a few times. The CDR3 DNA is TGTGCCAGTAGTAACGGACAGGGGAAAGGGACATCATGGACTGAAGCTTTCTTT. Residues: CASSNGQGKGTSWTEAFF. The chain links TRBV19 to TRBJ1-1, with TRBD1 matching over 9 bases. V gave up 4 bases and J gave up 5 bases; unmatched junction bases: 17. This CDR3 comprises 18 residues. CDR1 LNHDA and CDR2 SQIVND come from the germline V gene (reference sequence). The entire variable domain, with the rest obtained from reference TRBV19 and TRBJ1-1, is as follows: DGGITQSPKYLFRKEGQNVTLSCEQNLNHDAMYWYRQDPGQGLRLIYYSQIVNDFQKGDIAEGYSVSREKKESFPLTVTSAQKNPTAFYLCASSNGQGKGTSWTEAFFGQGTRLTVV.

The sample holds one count of this clone. The chain carries TRBV5-4 and TRBJ1-2; D gene ambiguous. CDR1 SGHNT and CDR2 YYREEE come from the germline V gene (reference sequence). V was trimmed by 0 bases and J by 5 bases, leaving 5 bases between them. The CDR3 has 12 amino acids. The DNA for the CDR3 is TGTGCCAGCAGCTTGGCTAGATATGGCTACACCTTC. Translating it yields CASSLARYGYTF. The whole variable domain, remainder taken from reference TRBV5-4 and TRBJ1-2, is ETGVTQSPTHLIKTRGQQVTLRCSSQSGHNTVSWYQQALGQGPQFIFQYYREEENGRGNFPPRFSGLQFPNYSSELNVNALELDDSALYLCASSLARYGYTFGSGTRLTVV.